In its sample, the clone carrying this T cell receptor beta chain was seen once. Its antigen is unknown. The Oncomine TCR Beta short-read assay generated sequence data from the DNA of cultured CD4+ T cells. One entry per CDR3 protein results from TCRdb running MiXCR on the PCR reads. There are 10,000 to 13,000 distinct CDR3 sequences in the sample; approximately 80% occur only once, and about a sixth lies in the top ten. This entry is derived from a study of vaccination and CD4 T cells after COVID-19. Findings and limits, study-wide: Going from about 22 to 38, median SARS-CoV-2-reactive clonotypes did not rise significantly.

The V gene's germline CDR1 is KGHDR and CDR2 SFDVKD. Trimming took 2 bases from V and 5 from J, leaving 10 bases between them. This CDR3 comprises 14 residues. The treatment: roughly ten-day PBMC culture with coronavirus spike peptide pools or control peptides (ViraFEST assay). Peptide pools at approximately 10 ug/ml and IL-2 at approximately 11 IU/ml were added to cultures of a few million PBMCs per well. Half the medium was exchanged for fresh IL-2 medium on days 3 and 7. The chain joins TRBV24-1 to TRBJ2-3, with a weak D call TRBD1 (5 bases). This clonotype was obtained from a human donor who had recovered from COVID-19. Sequencing used CD4+ T cells from blood, cultured in vitro. The CDR3 nucleotides read TGTGCCACCAGTGATTACAGGTCGGGAGATACGCAGTATTTT. Protein sequence: CATSDYRSGDTQYF.